This is a list of T cell receptor beta chains from one sample in a study of blood T cells in healthy people across ages. TCRdb fed the 5' RACE reads into MiXCR, producing one record per CDR3 protein. The sample shows about a million distinct CDR3 sequences, about 53% of them seen only once. Sequenced sample: blood. The receptors were gathered from a woman aged 60-70 years in good health. Both conserved end residues are part of each CDR3. The D gene is left open where the match is weak.

d_gene,v_gene,CDR3aa
TRBD1,TRBV4-1,CASSPRGSLSGYTF
TRBD2,TRBV20-1,CSARLGRGYNEQYF
NA,TRBV7-2,CASSLALGVQYF
NA,TRBV4-2,CASSQDLVRATEAFF
NA,TRBV27,CASSSHSQETQYF
NA,TRBV12-3/TRBV12-4,CASRYPGTEQFF
NA,TRBV11-1,CASSFGETQSF
NA,TRBV20-1,CSGGLVRGQQTQYF
NA,TRBV2,CASTGAGEVYNEQFF
NA,TRBV18,CASSPVGGTSYEQYF
TRBD2,TRBV3-1,CASSQRLAGEDYEQYF
TRBD2,TRBV29-1,CSVEGLTSGSTDTQYF
NA,TRBV4-3,CASSQGPPGDTQYF
NA,TRBV27,CASSPLRGREETQYF
TRBD2,TRBV20-1,CSARNSGSYNEQFF